The 25 T cell receptor beta chains below all came from one sample that was sequenced in a study of shared clonotypes between healthy human individuals. Libraries were prepared by immunoSEQ multiplex PCR; TCRdb keeps only in-frame clonotypes and omits some of them. The table has over 2 million clones, roughly 92% seen once. Sequenced: naive CD4+ T cells from PBMCs. Described subset: CD45RA+ positively selected. These TCRs come from a man between 18 and 35 years old in good health. Some clones in this sample may be carry-over from other donors' samples.

A single count supports this clone. The V call is TRBV6-5, the J call TRBJ2-1; 8 bases are shared with TRBD2. Per the germline V gene, CDR1 is MNHEY and CDR2 is SVGAGI. The V gene end was trimmed by 3 bases and the J gene end by 2 bases; junction bases not matched to a gene: 6. This CDR3 is 16 amino acids long. CDR3 loop: CASSYSGRGAYNEQFF. The CDR3 DNA reads as TGTGCCAGCAGTTATAGCGGGCGGGGGGCCTACAATGAGCAGTTCTTC.

This clone was observed a handful of times. The gene calls are TRBV28 and TRBJ2-1; 9 nucleotides align to TRBD2. Germline V lookup: CDR1 MDHEN, CDR2 SYDVKM. This CDR3 spans 16 amino acids. With V trimmed by 3 bases and J by 4 bases, 7 bases remained unmatched. For the CDR3, the DNA is TGTGCCAGCAGTTTCGGCGGGAGGGGGATTTACAATGAGCAGTTCTTC. Encoded protein: CASSFGGRGIYNEQFF.

This clone was detected a few times. The rearrangement links TRBV29-1 to TRBJ1-1; perhaps TRBD1 as D (6 bases). Germline CDR1 and CDR2: SQVTM and ANQGSEA. The CDR3 is 12 residues long. The germline V and J ends were trimmed by 5 bases and 1 base, with 8 bases remaining between them. The CDR3 nucleotides read TGCAGCGTTTTACAGGGGAACACTGAAGCTTTCTTT. It specifies CSVLQGNTEAFF.

The chain links TRBV2 to TRBJ2-7; 11 nucleotides agree with TRBD2. The CDR3 totals 15 residues. Unmatched junction bases numbered 6, after V lost 1 base and J lost 7 bases. The germline V gene encodes CDR1 SNHLY and CDR2 FYNNEI. The CDR3 here is CASSEGNRLAGEQYF. The CDR3 DNA reads as TGTGCCAGCAGTGAAGGTAATAGACTAGCGGGGGAGCAGTACTTC.

V gene TRBV6-5 combines with J gene TRBJ1-1; D is unresolved. The CDR3 covers 15 residues. V was trimmed by 0 bases and J by 4 bases, leaving 12 bases between them. The germline CDR1 and CDR2 sequences are MNHEY and SVGAGI. The chain's CDR3 is CASSYSSRAGTEAFF. DNA for the CDR3: TGTGCCAGCAGTTACTCGTCCCGGGCGGGCACTGAAGCTTTCTTT.

This clone has only a few counts. This chain uses TRBV19 with TRBJ2-1; TRBD1 might be the D (5 bases). V lost 10 bases and J 5 bases, leaving 15 bases between the germline ends. Germline V gene sequence: CDR1 LNHDA, CDR2 SQIVND (reference sequence). The CDR3 contains 13 residues. For the CDR3, the DNA is TGTGCCACCGTGAGAGTAGGGGACAATGAGCAGTTCTTC. Its protein product is CATVRVGDNEQFF.

This rearrangement joins TRBV27 to TRBJ1-2, with D maybe TRBD1 (6 bases). The CDR3 has 14 amino acids. Looked up from germline, CDR1 is MNHEY and CDR2 is SMNVEV (reference sequence). The germline V and J ends were trimmed by 5 bases and 4 bases, with 14 bases remaining between them. The DNA of the CDR3 is TGTGCCAGCAGTGAACTACAGGGAAGCTATGGCTACACCTTC. Its protein product is CASSELQGSYGYTF.

The rearrangement joins TRBV5-1 to TRBJ2-5, with D uncertain. The CDR3 is 15 amino acids. Germline V gene lookup returns CDR1 SGHRS and CDR2 YFSETQ. The V gene lost 0 bases and the J gene lost 0 bases, with 9 bases spanning the gap. CDR3 nucleotides: TGCGCCAGCAGCTTGGCCGGATACTACCAAGAGACCCAGTACTTC. Translated, it gives CASSLAGYYQETQYF. Drawing the rest from reference TRBV5-1 and TRBJ2-5, the complete variable domain is KAGVTQTPRYLIKTRGQQVTLSCSPISGHRSVSWYQQTPGQGLQFLFEYFSETQRNKGNFPGRFSGRQFSNSRSEMNVSTLELGDSALYLCASSLAGYYQETQYFGPGTRLLVL.

The V gene is TRBV18, the J gene TRBJ1-1; D not certain. Germline CDR1 reads KGHSH; CDR2 reads LQKENI. The V gene lost 7 bases and the J gene lost 3 bases, with 9 bases spanning the gap. This CDR3 contains 12 residues. CDR3 coding DNA: TGTGCCAGCTTCCACCAGCACACTGAAGCTTTCTTT. It codes for CASFHQHTEAFF.

This clone was counted once. The rearrangement links TRBV5-1 to TRBJ1-1, with D possibly TRBD1 on 6 matching bases. The V gene's germline CDR1 is SGHRS and CDR2 YFSETQ. Trimming pared 2 bases from V and 1 base from J, leaving 15 bases between. The CDR3 consists of 16 residues. CDR3 DNA sequence: TGCGCCAGCAGCTTTGGTACTTGGGGGCCGAACACTGAAGCTTTCTTT. It translates to CASSFGTWGPNTEAFF.

The chain's CDR3 is CAITRGQGEGYGYTF. For the CDR3, the DNA is TGTGCCATCACCCGAGGGCAGGGTGAGGGCTATGGCTACACCTTC. J is TRBJ1-2 and V is TRBV10-3; D possibly corresponds to TRBD1 (5 bases). CDR3 length equals 15 residues. Germline-derived CDR1 and CDR2 are ENHRY and SYGVKD. V was clipped by 7 bases and J by 4 bases, with 19 bases between them.

This chain links TRBV28 with TRBJ1-3; D possibly corresponds to TRBD1 (6 bases). This CDR3 is 17 amino acids long. V gave up 4 bases and J gave up 3 bases, with 19 bases separating them. In germline, CDR1 is MDHEN, CDR2 SYDVKM. The CDR3 DNA follows: TGTGCCAGCAGTTCCCCCGGGACACAACTCTTTGGAAACACCATATATTTT. It yields the protein CASSSPGTQLFGNTIYF.

This chain links TRBV30 with TRBJ1-1, with 8 bases fitting TRBD1. J was trimmed by 3 bases and V by 1 base; bases with no gene match: 1. Germline CDR1 GTSNPN, CDR2 SVGIG (reference sequence). The CDR3 loop spans 13 amino acids. The CDR3 sequence: CAWSAQGDTEAFF. The CDR3 DNA reads TGTGCCTGGAGTGCACAGGGGGACACTGAAGCTTTCTTT.

The chain employs TRBV6-1 and TRBJ2-1; 7 bases are a match to TRBD2. Germline loops: CDR1 MNHNS, CDR2 SASEGT. The CDR3 sequence is 15 residues long. After removal of 6 bases from V and 2 bases from J, the junction contained 7 bases not matched to a gene. The CDR3 sequence: CASSVGRPTYNEQFF. In DNA form, the CDR3 reads TGTGCCAGCAGCGTCGGGAGGCCCACCTACAATGAGCAGTTCTTC.

In regard to this clone: The sample contains more than one DNA sequence encoding this CDR3. The V and J genes are TRBV2 and TRBJ1-1; tentative D call: TRBD1 (6 bases). Germline CDR1 and CDR2: SNHLY and FYNNEI. The CDR3 totals 14 residues. Trimming removed 3 bases at V and 0 bases at J, with 8 bases between. In DNA, the CDR3 is TGTGCCAGCAGTGATGGACAGCTGAACACTGAAGCTTTCTTT. It codes for CASSDGQLNTEAFF.

The V and J genes are TRBV9 and TRBJ2-7; 9 positions match TRBD1. The V gene's germline CDR1 is SGDLS and CDR2 YYNGEE. The V segment lost 0 bases and the J segment 3 bases; nucleotides outside the gene matches: 4. This CDR3 is built from 15 residues. CDR3 region: CASSVGQGDVYEQYF. CDR3 sequence (DNA): TGTGCCAGCAGCGTAGGACAGGGGGATGTCTACGAGCAGTACTTC.

DNA of the CDR3: TGTGCCAGCAGGCTGGGGCAGGCTGGTGGCGGGGAGCTGTTTTTT. The encoded protein is CASRLGQAGGGELFF. The rearrangement uses TRBV7-9 and TRBJ2-2, with D possibly matching TRBD1 (5 bases). The V end lost 6 bases, the J end lost 7 bases, and 18 bases lay between the germline ends. CDR1 and CDR2 (germline): SEHNR, FQNEAQ (reference sequence). CDR3 length: 15 amino acids.

This chain joins TRBV18 and TRBJ1-1, with 9 bases identical to TRBD1. V trimming: 0 bases; J trimming: 2 bases; junction bases outside the gene matches: 10. This CDR3 region has 18 residues. Germline CDR1 is KGHSH and CDR2 is LQKENI. CDR3 residues: CASSPPGQGASANTEAFF. As DNA, the CDR3 is TGTGCCAGCTCACCACCGGGACAGGGAGCATCCGCTAACACTGAAGCTTTCTTT.

The chain has TRBV18 and TRBJ2-5; TRBD1 agrees at 8 bases. The germline gives CDR1 KGHSH, CDR2 LQKENI. This CDR3 spans 13 amino acids. After removal of 6 bases from V and 5 bases from J, the junction contained 5 bases not matched to a gene. The CDR3: CASSGDRLETQYF. Here the CDR3 DNA reads TGTGCCAGCTCGGGGGACAGGTTGGAGACCCAGTACTTC.

This CDR3 is CASSLEGEGYTF. As DNA, the CDR3 is TGCGCCAGCAGCTTGGAGGGGGAGGGCTACACCTTC. The chain carries TRBV5-1 and TRBJ1-2, with D possibly TRBD1 on 6 matching bases. The ends were cut back, 0 bases at V and 8 bases at J, with 8 bases in the middle. CDR1 and CDR2 (germline): SGHRS, YFSETQ. The CDR3 consists of 12 residues.

V is TRBV5-1 and J is TRBJ2-1; 7 bases match TRBD2. This CDR3 spans 12 amino acids. Germline V gene lookup returns CDR1 SGHRS and CDR2 YFSETQ. Unmatched junction bases numbered 5, after V lost 7 bases and J lost 7 bases. CDR3 bases: TGCGCCAGCCAACTGGGGGGGAATGAGCAGTTCTTC. Translation: CASQLGGNEQFF.

The rearrangement links TRBV11-3 to TRBJ2-1; 7 nucleotides match TRBD2. The V and J ends lost 5 bases and 6 bases, in that order; junction bases with no gene match: 4. The length of the CDR3 is 13 residues. Germline loops: CDR1 SGHNT, CDR2 YENEEA. CDR3 region: CASSQTSANEQFF. The CDR3 DNA reads TGTGCCAGCAGCCAAACTAGCGCCAATGAGCAGTTCTTC.

DNA for the CDR3: TGTGCCAGCAGCCTTCTAGCATCGGGCACAGATACGCAGTATTTT. This encodes CASSLLASGTDTQYF. The V and J genes are TRBV7-9 and TRBJ2-3; D is perhaps TRBD2 (5 bases). The CDR3 totals 15 residues. Trimming cost V 5 bases and J 1 base, with 13 bases left between them. CDR1 is SEHNR and CDR2 is FQNEAQ in the germline V gene (reference sequence).

V usage is TRBV5-1 and J usage is TRBJ2-7; tentative D call: TRBD2 (6 bases). CDR3 length: 13 residues. Trimming cost V 6 bases and J 5 bases, with 15 bases left between them. CDR1 is SGHRS, CDR2 YFSETQ, per germline. CDR3 sequence reads: CASTRGGFDEQYF. Here the CDR3 DNA reads TGCGCCAGCACCCGAGGAGGGTTCGACGAGCAGTACTTC.

The gene calls are TRBV4-3 and TRBJ1-1; D call uncertain. CDR3 length: 13 residues. Germline CDR1 is LGHNA and CDR2 is YSLEER. The V and J ends lost 5 bases and 3 bases respectively, with 10 bases between them. The CDR3 sequence: CASSWGRDTEAFF. The CDR3 DNA is TGCGCCAGCAGCTGGGGTCGGGACACTGAAGCTTTCTTT.